The rows below give T cell receptor beta chains drawn from one sample of a study of cytomegalovirus exposure and HLA in healthy donors. Method: immunoSEQ multiplex PCR; TCRdb's copy keeps in-frame clones and lacks some. The sample has 160,000 or so clones, 60% to 85% seen once. Sequencing used PBMCs. The source of these receptors is a man aged 30 to 45 in good health and CMV-seropositive. Both conserved end residues are trimmed from each CDR3. Clone size, where shown, is once, few, many, or a class for clones that have expanded.

TRBJ2-5	TRBV11-3	11	-	ASSLTGEETQY
TRBJ2-7	TRBV19	12	-	ASSEGLRAYEQY
TRBJ2-7	TRBV9	10	-	ASSPAGYEQY
TRBJ1-6	TRBV30	12	-	AWSSNRPGSPLH
TRBJ2-1	TRBV4-2	13	-	ASSQAGTGWNEQF
TRBJ2-3	TRBV5-4	16	-	ASSPSPGLAGGRDTQY
TRBJ2-1	TRBV7-6	12	-	ATTRDRGRREQF
TRBJ1-4	TRBV21-1	15	-	ASSGPGQSATNEKLF
TRBJ1-1	TRBV21-1	14	-	ATRQGAKFNYTEAF
TRBJ1-6	TRBV9	12	once	ASSVGRLNSPLH
TRBJ1-5	TRBV27	13	-	ASSFIGGLNQPQH
TRBJ1-6	TRBV2	13	-	ASSPWTGNNSPLH
TRBJ1-2	TRBV18	14	-	ASSPKLTGDGDGYT
TRBJ2-1	TRBV5-6	11	-	ASSLDQGTEQF
TRBJ1-4	TRBV28	12	-	ASSRQGVDGKLF
TRBJ2-7	TRBV5-6	13	-	ASSSRDRGSYEQY
TRBJ2-1	TRBV7-3	13	-	ASSISGTDVNEQF
TRBJ2-5	TRBV7-2	12	few	ASSQGTAQETQY
TRBJ1-2	TRBV5-6	12	-	ASSSGQGNYGYT
TRBJ2-1	TRBV19	13	-	ASRTGTETSNEQF
TRBJ1-5	TRBV5-4	12	-	ASSLTGSGQPQH
TRBJ1-1	TRBV30	10	-	AWGTGSTEAF
TRBJ1-3	TRBV19	13	few	ASSAGAHSGNTIY
TRBJ2-3	TRBV30	10	-	AWTAGADTQY
TRBJ1-6	TRBV30	13	-	AWKATATYNSPLH
TRBJ1-2	TRBV10-3	11	-	ASRDSANYGYT
TRBJ1-4	TRBV27	15	-	ASSPEIDRVTNEKLF
TRBJ1-1	TRBV9	13	-	ASSPKGTDFSEAF
TRBJ2-1	TRBV2	15	-	ASSENPLRTRVDEQF
TRBJ2-1	TRBV30	14	-	AWSVLDISIYNEQF
TRBJ1-6	TRBV7-2	12	-	ASSKRDRVAPLH
TRBJ1-2	TRBV25-1	12	-	ASSVDKYNYGYT
TRBJ2-3	TRBV12-5	14	-	ASGLDTGLGTDTQY
TRBJ2-7	TRBV6-5	12	-	ASRQGQVSYEQY
TRBJ2-5	TRBV7-9	16	-	ASSLASLAGGLGETQY
TRBJ2-5	TRBV28	12	-	ASSQGGHKETQY
TRBJ2-1	TRBV5-6	14	-	ASSNRDRGMLDEQF
TRBJ1-1	TRBV5-4	13	-	ASSGPWEPNTEAF
TRBJ1-2	TRBV5-6	12	-	ASSPMDRGGGYT
TRBJ1-5	TRBV28	14	-	ASSDKGAWGSQPQH
TRBJ1-5	TRBV28	13	few	ASSGGQGARQPQH
TRBJ2-3	TRBV10-1	13	-	ASSRRTGDTDTQY
TRBJ1-1	TRBV5-1	12	-	ASSSGTANTEAF
TRBJ2-7	TRBV4-1	11	-	ASSLRAEGEQY
TRBJ2-7	TRBV7-3	13	few	ASSLVGGLTYEQY
TRBJ1-4	TRBV29-1	13	-	SVVRVDQPYEKLF
TRBJ2-7	TRBV28	13	-	ASSRTSADSYEQY
TRBJ1-1	TRBV27	11	once	ASSWGVDTEAF
TRBJ2-1	TRBV4-3	14	-	ASSQEQGPTHNEQF
TRBJ1-1	TRBV7-2	13	few	ASSLGFQGTSEAF
TRBJ2-7	TRBV7-2	11	few	ASIDRASYEQY
TRBJ2-3	TRBV5-4	14	few	ASSLGTGLSTDTQY
TRBJ2-1	TRBV5-1	13	-	ASNPIQTGDNEQF
TRBJ2-5	TRBV18	11	-	ASSRGGLETQY
TRBJ2-1	TRBV19	13	few	ASSISGGNYNEQF